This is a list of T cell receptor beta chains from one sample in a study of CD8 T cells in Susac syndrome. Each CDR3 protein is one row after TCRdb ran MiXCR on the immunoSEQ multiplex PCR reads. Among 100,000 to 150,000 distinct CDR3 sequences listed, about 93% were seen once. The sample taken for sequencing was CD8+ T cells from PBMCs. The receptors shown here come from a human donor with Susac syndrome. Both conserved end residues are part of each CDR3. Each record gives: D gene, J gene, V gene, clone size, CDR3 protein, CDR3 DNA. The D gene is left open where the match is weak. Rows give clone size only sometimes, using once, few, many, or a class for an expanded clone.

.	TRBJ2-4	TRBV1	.	CTSSQDPPSSKNIQYF	TGCACCAGCAGCCAAGATCCGCCCAGCTCCAAAAACATTCAGTACTTC
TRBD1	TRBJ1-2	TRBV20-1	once	CSAREGRGGYYGYTF	TGCAGTGCTAGAGAGGGGCGAGGGGGCTACTATGGCTACACCTTC
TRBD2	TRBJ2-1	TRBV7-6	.	CASSLGLAANNEQFF	TGTGCCAGCAGCTTAGGGCTAGCGGCAAACAATGAGCAGTTCTTC
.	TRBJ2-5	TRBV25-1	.	CASSEYSAETQYF	TGTGCCAGCAGTGAATATAGCGCGGAGACCCAGTACTTC
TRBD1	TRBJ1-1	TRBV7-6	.	CASSTGQGSNTEAFF	TGTGCCAGCAGCACCGGACAGGGGTCGAACACTGAAGCTTTCTTT
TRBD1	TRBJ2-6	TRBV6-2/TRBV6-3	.	CASSNRDRVSGANVLTF	TGTGCCAGCAGTAACCGGGACAGGGTGTCAGGGGCCAACGTCCTGACTTTC
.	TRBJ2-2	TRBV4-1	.	CASSQGPNTGELFF	TGCGCCAGCAGCCAAGGACCAAACACCGGGGAGCTGTTTTTT
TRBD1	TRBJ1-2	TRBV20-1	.	CSARTGQGLTLYGYTF	TGCAGTGCTAGAACGGGACAGGGCTTGACCCTCTATGGCTACACCTTC
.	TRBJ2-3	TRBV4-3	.	CASSQDDRDTDTQYF	TGCGCCAGCAGCCAAGATGATAGAGACACAGATACGCAGTATTTT
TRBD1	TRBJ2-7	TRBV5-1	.	CASSSDRGWGEQYF	TGCGCCAGCAGCTCGGACAGGGGTTGGGGAGAGCAGTACTTC
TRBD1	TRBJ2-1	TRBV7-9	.	CASSRDSPYNEQFF	TGTGCCAGCAGTCGGGACAGCCCCTACAATGAGCAGTTCTTC
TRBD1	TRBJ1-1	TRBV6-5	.	CASRQYRGEAFF	TGTGCCAGCAGGCAGTACAGGGGTGAAGCTTTCTTT
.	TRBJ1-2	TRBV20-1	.	CSGRPANYGYTF	TGCAGTGGACGGCCCGCTAACTATGGCTACACCTTC
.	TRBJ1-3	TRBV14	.	CASSQLDSGNTIYF	TGTGCCAGCAGCCAATTGGACAGTGGAAACACCATATATTTT
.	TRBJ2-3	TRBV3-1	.	CASSPTGSTDTQYF	TGTGCCAGCAGCCCCACAGGGTCCACAGATACGCAGTATTTT
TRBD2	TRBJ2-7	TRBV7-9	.	CASSPRGGEQYF	TGTGCCAGCAGCCCACGGGGGGGTGAGCAGTACTTC
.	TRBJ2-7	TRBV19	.	CASSAGSVYEQYF	TGTGCCAGTAGTGCCGGGTCGGTGTACGAGCAGTACTTC
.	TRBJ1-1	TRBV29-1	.	CSVVPRDPGKYTEAFF	TGCAGCGTTGTACCGCGGGACCCTGGGAAGTACACTGAAGCTTTCTTT
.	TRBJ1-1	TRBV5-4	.	CASSLAPALNTEAFF	TGTGCCAGCAGCTTGGCCCCCGCCTTGAACACTGAAGCTTTCTTT
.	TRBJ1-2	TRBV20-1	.	CSAAVRGGGTAYGYTF	TGCAGTGCAGCAGTCCGGGGGGGTGGAACTGCCTATGGCTACACCTTC
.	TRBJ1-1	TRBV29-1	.	CSVEGVNESEAFF	TGCAGCGTTGAGGGGGTAAACGAAAGTGAAGCTTTCTTT
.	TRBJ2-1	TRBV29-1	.	CSVVRSYNEQFF	TGCAGCGTTGTACGGTCCTACAATGAGCAGTTCTTC
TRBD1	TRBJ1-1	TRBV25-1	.	CASSEWGTGSEAFF	TGTGCCAGCAGTGAATGGGGGACAGGGTCTGAAGCTTTCTTT
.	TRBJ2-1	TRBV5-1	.	CASSWQGHEQFF	TGCGCCAGCAGCTGGCAGGGTCATGAGCAGTTCTTC
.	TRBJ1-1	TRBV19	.	CASSLRGMGENTEAFF	TGTGCCAGTAGTCTTAGGGGGATGGGAGAGAACACTGAAGCTTTCTTT
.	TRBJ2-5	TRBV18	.	CASSPGWSTEETQYF	TGTGCCAGCTCCCCAGGGTGGTCAACAGAAGAGACCCAGTACTTC
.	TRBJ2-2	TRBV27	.	CASRPGRQNTGELFF	TGTGCCAGCAGACCGGGCAGACAGAACACCGGGGAGCTGTTTTTT
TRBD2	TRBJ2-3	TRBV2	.	CASTATSGGTDTQYF	TGTGCCAGCACGGCGACTAGCGGGGGAACAGATACGCAGTATTTT
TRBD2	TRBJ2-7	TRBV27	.	CASSVRDGRYEQYF	TGTGCCAGCAGTGTCCGGGACGGGAGGTACGAGCAGTACTTC
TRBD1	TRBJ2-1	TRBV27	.	CASSLSPGTGINEQFF	TGTGCCAGCAGTTTATCCCCCGGGACAGGGATCAATGAGCAGTTCTTC
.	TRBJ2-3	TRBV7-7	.	CASSHGDTDTQYF	TGTGCCAGCAGCCATGGGGACACAGATACGCAGTATTTT
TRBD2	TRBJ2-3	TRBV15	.	CATSRDGRGASTDTQYF	TGTGCCACCAGCAGAGATGGGCGGGGGGCCAGCACAGATACGCAGTATTTT
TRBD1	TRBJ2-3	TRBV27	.	CASSRDRGTDTQYF	TGTGCCAGCAGCCGGGACAGGGGCACAGATACGCAGTATTTT
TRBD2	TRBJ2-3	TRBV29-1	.	CSLARRGDLTDTQYF	TGCAGCCTGGCTAGGCGGGGGGATCTCACAGATACGCAGTATTTT
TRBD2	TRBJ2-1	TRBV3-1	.	CASSPSSGGAYEQFF	TGTGCCAGCAGCCCGTCTAGCGGGGGGGCCTATGAGCAGTTCTTC
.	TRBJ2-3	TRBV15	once	CATSWRITATDTQYF	TGTGCCACCAGCTGGAGGATAACGGCGACAGATACGCAGTATTTT
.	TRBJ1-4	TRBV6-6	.	CASSLGDLNEKLFF	TGTGCCAGCAGTCTCGGGGACCTTAATGAAAAACTGTTTTTT
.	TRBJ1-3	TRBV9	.	CASSVEGSSGNTIYF	TGTGCCAGCAGCGTAGAGGGGAGCTCTGGAAACACCATATATTTT
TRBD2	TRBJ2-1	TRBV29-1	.	CSVEDPDSGGKNEQFF	TGCAGCGTTGAAGATCCGGATAGCGGGGGGAAGAATGAGCAGTTCTTC
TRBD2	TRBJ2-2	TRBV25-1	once	CASSRDGRTGELFF	TGTGCCAGCAGTCGGGACGGGAGGACCGGGGAGCTGTTTTTT
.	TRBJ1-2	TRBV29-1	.	CSVVSQMNYGYTF	TGCAGCGTTGTCTCTCAGATGAACTATGGCTACACCTTC
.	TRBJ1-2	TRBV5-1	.	CASSASGTPNYGYTF	TGCGCCAGCAGCGCCTCCGGGACACCGAACTATGGCTACACCTTC
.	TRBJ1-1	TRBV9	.	CASSPGTPSTEAFF	TGTGCCAGCAGCCCCGGGACACCTAGCACTGAAGCTTTCTTT
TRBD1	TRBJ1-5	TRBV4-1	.	CASSQVTGGFQPQHF	TGCGCCAGCAGCCAAGTTACAGGGGGCTTTCAGCCCCAGCATTTT
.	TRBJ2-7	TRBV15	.	CATSSDRGTYEQYF	TGTGCCACCAGCAGTGACCGCGGCACCTACGAGCAGTACTTC
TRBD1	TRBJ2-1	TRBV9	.	CASSSTGTVSYNEQFF	TGTGCCAGCAGTTCAACCGGGACAGTCTCCTACAATGAGCAGTTCTTC